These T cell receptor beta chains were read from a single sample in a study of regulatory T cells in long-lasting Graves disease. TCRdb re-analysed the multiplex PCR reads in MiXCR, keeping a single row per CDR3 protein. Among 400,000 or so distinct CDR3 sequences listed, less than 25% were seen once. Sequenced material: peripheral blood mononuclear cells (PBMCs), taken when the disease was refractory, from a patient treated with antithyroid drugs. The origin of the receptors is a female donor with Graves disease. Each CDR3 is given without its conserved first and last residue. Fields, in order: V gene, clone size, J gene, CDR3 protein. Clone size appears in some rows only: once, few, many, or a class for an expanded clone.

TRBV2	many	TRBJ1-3	ASSASGNTIY
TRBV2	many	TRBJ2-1	ASSDSLSYNEQF
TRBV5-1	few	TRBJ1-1	ASSYRGTNTEAF
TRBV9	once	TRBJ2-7	ASSVGLAGVYEQY
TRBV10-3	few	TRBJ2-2	ATQSGIGTGELF
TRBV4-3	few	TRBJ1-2	ASSQGGRGLDGYT
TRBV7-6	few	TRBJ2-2	ASSLVAAGTGELF
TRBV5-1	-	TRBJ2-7	ASSWNRGQTSSYEQY
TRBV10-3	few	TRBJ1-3	AISESPDTGRPGNTIY
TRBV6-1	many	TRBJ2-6	ACGQRSSGANVLT
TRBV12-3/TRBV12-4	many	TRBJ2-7	ASSRGSLYEQY
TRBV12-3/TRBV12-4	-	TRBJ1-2	ASRSPGSGYT
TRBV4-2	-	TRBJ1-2	ASSQDAGTGNGYT
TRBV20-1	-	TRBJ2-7	SARDSSGGGSYEQY
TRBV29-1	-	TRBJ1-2	SVLTGGTDGYT
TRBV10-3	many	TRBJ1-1	ASSPASLNTEAF
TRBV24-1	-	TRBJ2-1	ATSDLRQGGIDEQF
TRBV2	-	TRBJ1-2	ASSDLANYGYT
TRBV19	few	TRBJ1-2	ASSIGQDANYGYT
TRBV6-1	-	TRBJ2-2	ASEGRGNTGELF
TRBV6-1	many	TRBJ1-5	ASSHETGGGSNQPQH
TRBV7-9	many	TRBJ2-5	ASSDTSDGPGTQY